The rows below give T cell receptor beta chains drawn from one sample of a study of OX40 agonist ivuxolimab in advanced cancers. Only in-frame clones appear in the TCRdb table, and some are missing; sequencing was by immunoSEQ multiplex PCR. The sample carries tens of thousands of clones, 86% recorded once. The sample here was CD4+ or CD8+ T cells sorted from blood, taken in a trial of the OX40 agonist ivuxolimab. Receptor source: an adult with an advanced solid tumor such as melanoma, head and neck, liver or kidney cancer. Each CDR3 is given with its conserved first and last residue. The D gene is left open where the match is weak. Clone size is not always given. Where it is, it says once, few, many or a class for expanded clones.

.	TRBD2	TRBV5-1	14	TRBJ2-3	TGCGCCAGCAGCTGGGAGGGTAGCACAGATACGCAGTATTTT	CASSWEGSTDTQYF
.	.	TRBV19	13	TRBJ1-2	TGTGCCAGTAGTTCCGCTCAAGACAGAGGCTACACCTTC	CASSSAQDRGYTF
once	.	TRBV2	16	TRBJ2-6	TGTGCCAGCAGTGATCAATTTTTGGGGGAGGCCAACGTCCTGACTTTC	CASSDQFLGEANVLTF
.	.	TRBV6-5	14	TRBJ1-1	TGTGCCAGCAGTTATACAAGCGTAAACACTGAAGCTTTCTTT	CASSYTSVNTEAFF
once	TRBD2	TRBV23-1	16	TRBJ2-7	TGCGCCAGCAGTCCTCCGTCGGGACTAGCGGACTACGAGCAGTACTTC	CASSPPSGLADYEQYF
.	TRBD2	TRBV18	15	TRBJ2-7	TGTGCCAGCTCACTCCAAGGACTAGTCCCCTACGAGCAGTACTTC	CASSLQGLVPYEQYF
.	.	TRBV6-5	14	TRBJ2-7	TGTGCCAGCAGTACTCAACAGGGTAGTTACGAGCAGTACTTC	CASSTQQGSYEQYF
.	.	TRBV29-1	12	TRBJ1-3	TGCAGCACCTCCGAACAAGGAAACACCATATATTTT	CSTSEQGNTIYF
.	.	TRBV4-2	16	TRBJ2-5	TGTGCCAGCAGCCAAGATTGGGGGGGCGTTCAAGAGACCCAGTACTTC	CASSQDWGGVQETQYF
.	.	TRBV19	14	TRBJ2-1	TGTGCCACCTCGGACTTTGATACTTACAATGAGCAGTTCTTC	CATSDFDTYNEQFF
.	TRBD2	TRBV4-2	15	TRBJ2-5	TGTGCCAGCAGCCTTGGGACTAGCGGGCAAGAGACCCAGTACTTC	CASSLGTSGQETQYF
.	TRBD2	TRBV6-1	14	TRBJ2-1	TGTGCCAGCAGTGCCGGGACTACTTACAATGAGCAGTTCTTC	CASSAGTTYNEQFF
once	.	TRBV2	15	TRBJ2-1	TGTGCCAGCAGTGTTTCACAAAACACGTACAATGAGCAGTTCTTC	CASSVSQNTYNEQFF
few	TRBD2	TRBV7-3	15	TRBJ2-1	TGTGCCAGCAGCTTACGTGGGAGGGCCGGAAATGAGCAGTTCTTC	CASSLRGRAGNEQFF
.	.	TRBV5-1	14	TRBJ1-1	TGCGCCAGCAGCTTGGGACCGGGAAGCACTGAAGCTTTCTTT	CASSLGPGSTEAFF
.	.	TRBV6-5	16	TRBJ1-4	TGTGCCAGCAGTTACTCTCGAGGGGGGACTAATGAAAAACTGTTTTTT	CASSYSRGGTNEKLFF
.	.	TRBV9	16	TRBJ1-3	TGTGCCAGCAGCGTAGGAGGGGCCATCTCTGGAAACACCATATATTTT	CASSVGGAISGNTIYF
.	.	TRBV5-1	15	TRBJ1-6	TGCGCCAGCAGCTCCCAGGATCAGTCGAATTCACCCCTCCACTTT	CASSSQDQSNSPLHF
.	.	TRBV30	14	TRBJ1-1	TGTGCCTGGACCCGGCGGGACATAGAGACTGAAGCTTTCTTT	CAWTRRDIETEAFF